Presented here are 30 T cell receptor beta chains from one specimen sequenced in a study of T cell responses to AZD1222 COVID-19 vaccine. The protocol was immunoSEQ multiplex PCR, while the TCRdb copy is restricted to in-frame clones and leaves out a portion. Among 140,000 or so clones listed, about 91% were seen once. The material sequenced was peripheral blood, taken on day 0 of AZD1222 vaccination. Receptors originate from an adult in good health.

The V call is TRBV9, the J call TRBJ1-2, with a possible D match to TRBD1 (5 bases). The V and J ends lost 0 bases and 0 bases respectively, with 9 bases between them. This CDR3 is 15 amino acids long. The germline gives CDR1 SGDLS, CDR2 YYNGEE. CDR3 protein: CASSVGDGANYGYTF. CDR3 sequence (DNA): TGTGCCAGCAGCGTAGGGGACGGAGCTAACTATGGCTACACCTTC. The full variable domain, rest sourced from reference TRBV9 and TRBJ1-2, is DSGVTQTPKHLITATGQRVTLRCSPRSGDLSVYWYQQSLDQGLQFLIQYYNGEERAKGNILERFSAQQFPDLHSELNLSSLELGDSALYFCASSVGDGANYGYTFGSGTRLTVV.

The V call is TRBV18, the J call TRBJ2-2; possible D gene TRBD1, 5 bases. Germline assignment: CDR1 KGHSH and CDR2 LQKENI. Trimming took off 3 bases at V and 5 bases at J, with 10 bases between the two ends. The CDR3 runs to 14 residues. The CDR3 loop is CASSPNRQTGELFF. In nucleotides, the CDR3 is TGTGCCAGCTCACCGAACAGACAGACCGGGGAGCTGTTTTTT.

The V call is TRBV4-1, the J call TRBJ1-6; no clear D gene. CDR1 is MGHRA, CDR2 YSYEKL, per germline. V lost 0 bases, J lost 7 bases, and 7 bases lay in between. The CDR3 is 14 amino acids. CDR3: CASSQDLRNSPLHF. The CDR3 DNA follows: TGCGCCAGCAGCCAAGATTTGCGGAATTCACCCCTCCACTTT.

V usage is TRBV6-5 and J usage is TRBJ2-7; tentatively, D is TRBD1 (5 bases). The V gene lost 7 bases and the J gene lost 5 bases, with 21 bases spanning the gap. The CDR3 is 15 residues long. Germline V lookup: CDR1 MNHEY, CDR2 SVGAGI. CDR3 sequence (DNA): TGTGCCAGCACTCTGCCCCAGGGAACCCCCAACGAGCAGTACTTC. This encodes CASTLPQGTPNEQYF.

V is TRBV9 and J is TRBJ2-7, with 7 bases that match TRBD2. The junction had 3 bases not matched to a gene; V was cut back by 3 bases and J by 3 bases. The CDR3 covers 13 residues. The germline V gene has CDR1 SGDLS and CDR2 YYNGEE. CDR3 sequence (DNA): TGTGCCAGCAGCGCGACTAGCTTCTACGAGCAGTACTTC. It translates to CASSATSFYEQYF. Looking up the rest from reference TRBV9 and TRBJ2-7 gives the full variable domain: DSGVTQTPKHLITATGQRVTLRCSPRSGDLSVYWYQQSLDQGLQFLIQYYNGEERAKGNILERFSAQQFPDLHSELNLSSLELGDSALYFCASSATSFYEQYFGPGTRLTVT.

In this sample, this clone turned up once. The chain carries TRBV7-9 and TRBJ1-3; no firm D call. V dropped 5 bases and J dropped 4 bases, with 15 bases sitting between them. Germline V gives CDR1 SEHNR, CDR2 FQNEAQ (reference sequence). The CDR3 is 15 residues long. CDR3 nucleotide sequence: TGTGCCAGCAGCCCGGACGGCTTGGACGGAAACACCATATATTTT. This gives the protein CASSPDGLDGNTIYF.

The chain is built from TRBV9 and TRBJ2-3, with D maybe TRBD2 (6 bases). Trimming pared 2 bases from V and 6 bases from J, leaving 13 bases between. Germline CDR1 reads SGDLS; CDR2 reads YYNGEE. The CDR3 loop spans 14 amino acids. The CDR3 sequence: CASSVGPGRDTQYF. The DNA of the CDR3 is TGTGCCAGCAGCGTGGGCCCGGGGAGGGATACGCAGTATTTT.

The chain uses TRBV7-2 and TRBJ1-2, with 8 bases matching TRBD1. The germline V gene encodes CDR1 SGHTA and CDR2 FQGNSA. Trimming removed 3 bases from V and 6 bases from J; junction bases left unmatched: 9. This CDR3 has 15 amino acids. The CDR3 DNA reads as TGTGCCAGCAGCTTGGCCCCAGGGGGCGAGAATGGCTACACCTTC. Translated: CASSLAPGGENGYTF.

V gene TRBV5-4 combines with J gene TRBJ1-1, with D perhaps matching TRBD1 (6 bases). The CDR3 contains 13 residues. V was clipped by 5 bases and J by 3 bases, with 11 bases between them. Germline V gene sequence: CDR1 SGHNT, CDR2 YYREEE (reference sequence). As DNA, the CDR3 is TGTGCCAGCAGGAAGGGGGGGGACACTGAAGCTTTCTTT. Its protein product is CASRKGGDTEAFF.

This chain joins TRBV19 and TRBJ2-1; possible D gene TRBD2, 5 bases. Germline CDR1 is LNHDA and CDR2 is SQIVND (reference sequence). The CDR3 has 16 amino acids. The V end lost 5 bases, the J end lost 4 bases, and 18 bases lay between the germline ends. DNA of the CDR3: TGTGCCAGTAGTTACCGATCCGGAGGAGAGTACAATGAGCAGTTCTTC. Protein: CASSYRSGGEYNEQFF.

CDR3 DNA: TGCGCCAGCAGCCAAACTTTCCAGGGGAGCGTTGAAAAACTGTTTTTT. The encoded protein is CASSQTFQGSVEKLFF. The chain links TRBV4-1 to TRBJ1-4; maybe TRBD1 (6 bases). Germline CDR1 is MGHRA and CDR2 is YSYEKL. The CDR3 contains 16 residues. The V end lost 2 bases, the J end lost 7 bases, and 17 bases lay between the germline ends.

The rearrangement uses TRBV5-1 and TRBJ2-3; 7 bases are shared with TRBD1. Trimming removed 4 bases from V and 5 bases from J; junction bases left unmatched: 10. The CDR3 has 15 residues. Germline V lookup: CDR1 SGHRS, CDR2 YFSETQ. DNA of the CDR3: TGCGCCAGCAGCCACAAGAGGGGGCCGGGAGATACGCAGTATTTT. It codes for CASSHKRGPGDTQYF.

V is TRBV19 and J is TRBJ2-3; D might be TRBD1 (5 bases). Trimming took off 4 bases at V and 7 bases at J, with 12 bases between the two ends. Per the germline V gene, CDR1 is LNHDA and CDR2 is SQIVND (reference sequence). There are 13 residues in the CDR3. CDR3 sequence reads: CASSTGGANTQYF. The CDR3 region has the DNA TGTGCCAGTAGTACCGGTGGGGCTAATACGCAGTATTTT.

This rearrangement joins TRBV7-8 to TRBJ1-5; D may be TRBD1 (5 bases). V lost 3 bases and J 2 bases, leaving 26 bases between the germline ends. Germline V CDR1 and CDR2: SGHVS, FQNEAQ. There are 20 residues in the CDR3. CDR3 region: CASSFSGGVSLLNGNQPQHF. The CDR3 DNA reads TGTGCCAGCAGCTTCAGTGGGGGGGTGTCCCTCCTAAATGGCAATCAGCCCCAGCATTTT.

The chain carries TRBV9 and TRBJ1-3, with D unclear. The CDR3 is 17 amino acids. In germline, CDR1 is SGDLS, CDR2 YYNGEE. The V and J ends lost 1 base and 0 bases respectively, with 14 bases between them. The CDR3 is CASSVQDLVVSGNTIYF. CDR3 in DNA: TGTGCCAGCAGCGTACAGGACCTGGTGGTCTCTGGAAACACCATATATTTT.

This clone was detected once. DNA for the CDR3: TGTGCCAGCACCGACAGGGACACCTACACTGAAGCTTTCTTT. It specifies CASTDRDTYTEAFF. This chain links TRBV3-1 (or the pseudogene TRBV3-2) with TRBJ1-1; 7 positions agree with TRBD1. Germline assignment: CDR1 LGHDT and CDR2 YNNKEL (reference sequence). The CDR3 is made up of 14 amino acids. J was trimmed by 3 bases and V by 7 bases; bases with no gene match: 8.

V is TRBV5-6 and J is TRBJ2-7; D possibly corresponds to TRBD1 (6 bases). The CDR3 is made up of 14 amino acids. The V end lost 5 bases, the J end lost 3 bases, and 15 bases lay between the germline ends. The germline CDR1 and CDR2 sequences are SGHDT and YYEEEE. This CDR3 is CASRAGTYIYEQYF. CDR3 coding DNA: TGTGCCAGCAGGGCCGGGACATACATCTACGAGCAGTACTTC.

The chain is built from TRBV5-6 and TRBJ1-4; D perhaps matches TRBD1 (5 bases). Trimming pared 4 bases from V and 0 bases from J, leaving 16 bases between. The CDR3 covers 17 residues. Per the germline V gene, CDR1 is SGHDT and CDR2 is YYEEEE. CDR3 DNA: TGTGCCAGCAGCGATAGCCGGGACTTTACAACTAATGAAAAACTGTTTTTT. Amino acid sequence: CASSDSRDFTTNEKLFF.

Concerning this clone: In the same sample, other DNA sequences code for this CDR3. The CDR3 protein is CASSLVGSPLHF. The CDR3 nucleotides read TGTGCCAGCAGCTTAGTTGGCTCACCCCTCCACTTT. This chain connects TRBV11-2 to TRBJ1-6; D unclear. The length of the CDR3 is 12 residues. The germline CDR1 and CDR2 sequences are SGHAT and FQNNGV. The V end was cut by 1 base, the J end by 10 bases, with 5 bases between.

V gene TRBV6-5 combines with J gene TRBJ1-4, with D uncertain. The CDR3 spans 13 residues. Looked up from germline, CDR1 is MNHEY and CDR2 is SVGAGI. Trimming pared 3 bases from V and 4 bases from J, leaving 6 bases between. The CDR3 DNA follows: TGTGCCAGCAGTTATATGGGTAATGAAAAACTGTTTTTT. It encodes CASSYMGNEKLFF.

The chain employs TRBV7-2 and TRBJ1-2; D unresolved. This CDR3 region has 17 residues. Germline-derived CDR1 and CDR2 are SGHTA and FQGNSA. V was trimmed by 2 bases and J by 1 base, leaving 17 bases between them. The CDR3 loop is CASSLNRPGMSNYGYTF. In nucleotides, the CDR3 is TGTGCCAGCAGCTTAAATCGTCCGGGAATGAGTAACTATGGCTACACCTTC.

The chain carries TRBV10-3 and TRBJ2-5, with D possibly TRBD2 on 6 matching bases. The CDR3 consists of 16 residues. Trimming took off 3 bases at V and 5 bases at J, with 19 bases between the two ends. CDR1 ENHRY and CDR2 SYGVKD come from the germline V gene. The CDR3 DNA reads TGTGCCATCAGTGATTTGACCGGAGGGGTTGGGGAGACCCAGTACTTC. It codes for CAISDLTGGVGETQYF.

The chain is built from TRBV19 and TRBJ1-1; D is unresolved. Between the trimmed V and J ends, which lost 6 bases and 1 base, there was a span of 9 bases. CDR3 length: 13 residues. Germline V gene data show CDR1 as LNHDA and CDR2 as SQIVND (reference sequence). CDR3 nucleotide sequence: TGTGCCAGTAGCGTTACACCGAACACTGAAGCTTTCTTT. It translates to CASSVTPNTEAFF.

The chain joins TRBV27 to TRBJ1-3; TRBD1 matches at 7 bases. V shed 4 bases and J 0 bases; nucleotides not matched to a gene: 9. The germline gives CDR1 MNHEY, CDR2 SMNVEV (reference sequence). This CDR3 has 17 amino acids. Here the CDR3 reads CASSSTGEGYSGNTIYF. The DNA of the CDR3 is TGTGCCAGCAGTTCCACAGGGGAAGGGTACTCTGGAAACACCATATATTTT.

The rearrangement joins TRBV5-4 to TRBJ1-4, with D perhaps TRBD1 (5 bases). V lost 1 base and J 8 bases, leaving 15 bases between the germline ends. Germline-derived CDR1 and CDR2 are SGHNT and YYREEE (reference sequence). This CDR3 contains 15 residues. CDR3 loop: CASSLSQGGGEKLFF. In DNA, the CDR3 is TGTGCCAGCAGCTTGTCCCAGGGAGGCGGGGAAAAACTGTTTTTT. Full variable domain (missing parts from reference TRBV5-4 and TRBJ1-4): ETGVTQSPTHLIKTRGQQVTLRCSSQSGHNTVSWYQQALGQGPQFIFQYYREEENGRGNFPPRFSGLQFPNYSSELNVNALELDDSALYLCASSLSQGGGEKLFFGSGTQLSVL.

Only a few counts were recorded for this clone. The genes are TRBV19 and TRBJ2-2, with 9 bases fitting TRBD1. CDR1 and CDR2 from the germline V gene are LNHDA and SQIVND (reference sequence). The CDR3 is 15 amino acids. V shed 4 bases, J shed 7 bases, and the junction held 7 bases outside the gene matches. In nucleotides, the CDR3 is TGTGCCAGTAGTACCACAGGGGGCGGTGGCGGGGAGCTGTTTTTT. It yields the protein CASSTTGGGGGELFF.

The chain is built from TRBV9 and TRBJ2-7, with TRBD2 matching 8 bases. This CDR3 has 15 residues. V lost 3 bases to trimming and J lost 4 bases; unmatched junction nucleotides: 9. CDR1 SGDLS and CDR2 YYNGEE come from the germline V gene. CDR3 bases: TGTGCCAGCAGCGCTTCGAGCGGGGGCGGGTACGAGCAGTACTTC. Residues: CASSASSGGGYEQYF.

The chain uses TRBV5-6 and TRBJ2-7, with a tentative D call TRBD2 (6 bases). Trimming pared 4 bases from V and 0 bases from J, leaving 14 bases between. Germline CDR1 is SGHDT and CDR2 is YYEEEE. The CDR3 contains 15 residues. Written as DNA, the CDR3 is TGTGCCAGCAGCCTCAGGAGGGGCCTCTCCTACGAGCAGTACTTC. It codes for CASSLRRGLSYEQYF.

The CDR3 loop reads CASSLLYNEQFF. The CDR3 region has the DNA TGTGCCAGCAGTTTATTATACAATGAGCAGTTCTTC. The chain uses TRBV12-3 or TRBV12-4 and TRBJ2-1; no definite D call. V dropped 2 bases and J dropped 4 bases, with 3 bases sitting between them. The CDR3 sequence is 12 residues long.

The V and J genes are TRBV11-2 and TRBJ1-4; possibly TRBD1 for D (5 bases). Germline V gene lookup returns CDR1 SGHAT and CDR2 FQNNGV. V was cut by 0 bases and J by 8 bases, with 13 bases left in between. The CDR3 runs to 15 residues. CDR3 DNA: TGTGCCAGCAGCTTAGACCGGGGCGGAGAAGAAAAACTGTTTTTT. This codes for CASSLDRGGEEKLFF.